This TCR beta chain was obtained from a study of human T cells and chemical hapten exposure (dated by TCRdb to the early 2020s). Turning to the overall study: For sensitization, 2% DPC in acetone was applied to a roughly 2 cm by roughly 2 cm area of upper inner arm skin. Libraries were pooled for sequencing, and per-sample TCR yields varied mainly because of small differences in library volumes within the pool. Patch tests used Finn chambers with 0.01% DPC on the upper back, scored after 6 days by International Contact Dermatitis Research Group standards. The mostly female patient cohort included alopecia areata with under or over 50% scalp involvement, alopecia totalis and alopecia universalis. Throughout the study period of 20 to 25 weeks, patients also received therapeutic DPC doses to the scalp every week. The study tracked peripheral blood TCR repertoire changes in vivo during primary and secondary sensitization to the hapten diphenylcyclopropenone (DPC) in alopecia patients. About 28 alopecia patients gave blood for TCR sequencing at one to four time points (pre-sensitization, 2, 6 and 24 weeks). Both TCR alpha and TCR beta chains were sequenced from each blood RNA sample. Patient blood was sampled pre-sensitization (week 0) and at 2, 6 and about 24 weeks after DPC sensitization. Overall study results and their limits: Repeated subsampling changed both the strength of the expansion versus patch-test correlation and the threshold at which that correlation became significant. DPC sensitization did not change how many TCRs were above 1 in 1000 frequency, and no evidence was found of alterations in global repertoire structure. Because all patients had alopecia, a presumed autoimmune disease, the immune response of the patients might differ from that of healthy individuals. Expanded TCRs formed significantly more large CDR3 similarity clusters than pre-sensitization or healthy control sets, consistent with antigen-driven responses. A positive correlation was found between the number of PT1 expanded TCRs and patch test score, with significance reached at thresholds 8, 16 and 32 but not 4.

The germline V gene supplies CDR1 SGHRS and CDR2 YFSETQ. Inclusive of the bounding cysteine and phenylalanine, the CDR3 is 15 residues long. CDR3 DNA only is kept here, 45 bases in frame from base 1. Between the V and J ends, shortened by 0 bases and 5 bases respectively, the junction contains 11 bases. In regard to this clonotype: What antigen it recognizes has not been identified. Qualities for individual bases were not recorded, and no much larger clone is one base off.

Libraries were made using RACE. Sequenced on a NextSeq 500. Library preparation attached unique molecular identifiers to individual cDNA molecules for quantitative, reproducible TCR counting. As for how the authors treated the data: The median number of TCRs per sample was some 100,000, ranging from 23,224 to 690,600. The Decombinator software suite was used to annotate the V, J and CDR3 of the TCR reads. For PS versus PT1 abundance plots, all samples were subsampled to the same number of TCRs (28,000). Expanded TCRs were defined as absent before sensitization and observed at least eight times at the 2-week time point. TCRdb redid the processing of the public reads, applying fastp at Q25 and MiXCR, and retained in-frame beta chains. Entries are consolidated by CDR3 protein sequence, retaining the most common genes and DNA. The V and J calls, along with clone size, are taken from TCRdb and not from the paper's own processing. The sample data list roughly 50,000 distinct CDR3 sequences, and approximately 9.6% of these were observed just once. The ten top clones hold approximately 9.5% of the sample.

The time point tag for this specimen amounts to: pre-sensitization, week 0. Sample treatment or condition, as interpreted from the label and publication: therapeutic diphenylcyclopropenone sensitization with weekly scalp DPC. Total RNA was extracted from unfractionated whole blood that had been collected in Tempus Blood RNA tubes. Blood at each patch-test visit was drawn before the patch test was applied. Eligible patients were aged 18 to 70, diagnosed with alopecia, deemed suitable for DPC therapy, and excluded if pregnant. The chain couples TRBV5-1 to TRBJ2-2, and perhaps TRBD2 as D gene, on 6 matching bases. This specimen was whole blood, taken in connection with sensitization to the hapten diphenylcyclopropenone (DPC). This clonotype originated in a woman aged 25 to 39 with alopecia areata. Some clones in this sample may be carry-over from other donors' samples. Here the CDR3 is given as CASSLGLARTGELFF. Here is the DNA: TGCGCCAGCAGCTTGGGTCTAGCGCGGACCGGGGAGCTGTTTTTT.